This T cell receptor (beta chain) was identified in a study of CD8 T cells in Susac syndrome (dated by TCRdb to the late 2010s). The study in broad terms: Among the Susac syndrome patients who were sequenced, clinically active disease was present in about six and clinical remission was observed in under ten. Susac syndrome patients were therapy-naive, on corticosteroids (some also receiving IVIg), or on IVIg alone at blood withdrawal. The study used repertoire sequencing to test whether antigen drove CD8+ T cell activation and differentiation in Susac syndrome. Study-wide conclusions, independent of this receptor: The number of individuals in the TCR sequencing and HLA analysis was recognized as being relatively small. In patients with Susac syndrome, the CD4+ T cell repertoire showed no detectable clonal expansion.

High-throughput TCR beta sequencing profiled peripheral blood CD8+ and CD4+ T cells from healthy donors, Susac syndrome patients and multiple sclerosis patients. The Susac syndrome patients fulfilled recently defined diagnostic criteria for definite or probable disease. CD8+ TEMRA cells were enriched by FACS, while bulk CD8+ and CD4+ T cells were purified by magnetic negative isolation. Blood was collected in EDTA tubes and processed within 24 hours, with PBMCs isolated through density gradient centrifugation. PBMCs intended for TCR sequencing were cryopreserved in liquid nitrogen and thawed later in a water bath at 37 degrees C. A purity of at least 90% was achieved for sorted or isolated CD4+, CD8+ and CD8+ TEMRA cells. Details on this clonotype: Its target antigen remains unknown. Qualities for individual bases were not recorded, and no much larger clone is one base off.

RNA was extracted using the RNeasy kit, and about 0.5 to 1 microgram was reverse transcribed with random hexamers. TCR beta CDR3 regions were amplified with the immunoSEQ multiplex PCR assay covering 54 Vbeta and 13 Jbeta segments. Bias from PCR amplification was corrected by using a synthetic template baseline for primer optimization and for computational correction. The paper's processing steps were these. Reads were annotated to V, D and J genes according to IMGT and were analyzed with immunoSEQ Analyzer, with only productive sequences retained. Clonality was computed as one minus Shannon entropy normalized by log2 of the number of productive unique sequences. For each patient and control, public and private clones were evaluated within the 100 most prevalent clones. Clones were defined as Susac-specific when absent from the healthy and MS cohorts, from fewer than 1,200 published viral clones and from other ImmuneACCESS disease sequences. The public reads were reanalyzed by TCRdb: fastp trimming at Q25, MiXCR alignment, in-frame beta chains only. When rows share a CDR3 protein, they turn into one entry using the most common DNA and genes. The V and J calls follow TCRdb's processing rather than the paper's. For this sample there are more than 150,000 distinct CDR3 sequences; around 96% appear just once. The ten largest clones capture around 0.12% of the sample.

From cysteine to phenylalanine, the CDR3 is 12 amino acids long. Solely the CDR3 DNA is kept, with 36 bases framed from the first base. V sheds 4 bases and J sheds 5 bases, leaving 11 bases between their ends. From the germline V gene (reference sequence), CDR1 is DFQATT and CDR2 is SNEGSKA. This sequence was found in a human donor with Susac syndrome. The V gene is TRBV20-1 and the J gene is TRBJ1-2, with TRBD1 as a weak D call on 6 bases. The sample taken for sequencing was CD4+ T cells from PBMCs. The sequenced DNA: TGCAGTGCTAACAGGGACGCATATGGCTACACCTTC. Its translation is CSANRDAYGYTF.